This T cell receptor beta chain is from a study of preoperative IRX-2 immunotherapy in early breast cancer. Described treatment: preoperative locoregional IRX-2 cytokine immunotherapy. Patients received preoperative, locoregional IRX-2 cytokine immunotherapy in a phase Ib study. Sequencing used immunoSEQ multiplex PCR; TCRdb keeps in-frame clones, though not all of them. The sample comprises 75,000 to 100,000 clones, 70% to 90% of which are singletons, and about 1.9% rests with the top ten. V shed 1 base and J 8 bases; nucleotides not matched to a gene: 9. Germline loops: CDR1 SGHRS, CDR2 YFSETQ. The CDR3 covers 16 residues.

The receptor was derived from a human donor with breast cancer. This sequence joins TRBV5-1 and TRBJ2-1, with 10 bases fitting TRBD2. The material sequenced was tumor tissue, taken after IRX-2 immunotherapy. The CDR3 nucleotides read TGCGCCAGCAGCTTGCCCCTAGCGGGGGTCGGGGATGAGCAGTTCTTC. Translated: CASSLPLAGVGDEQFF.